A selection of T cell receptor beta chains follows, all from one sample in a study of blood T cell repertoires in COVID-19. TCRdb keeps only in-frame clones here, not all; method: immunoSEQ multiplex PCR. This table has about 220,000 clones, around 89% appearing once. The specimen was PBMCs or T cells enriched from blood (not recorded which). These TCRs come from a woman between 25 and 40 years old who had recovered from COVID-19. Each CDR3 is given with its conserved first and last residue. D genes are given only for firm matches. Size tells how often a clone was seen (once, few, many) or the class of an expanded clone, and some rows leave it out.

J	V	D	size	DNA	CDR3
TRBJ2-1	TRBV7-6	-	-	TGTGCCAGCAGCCTCCTCCCTTTGACTAGGACATCCTACAATGAGCAGTTCTTC	CASSLLPLTRTSYNEQFF
TRBJ2-3	TRBV4-1	TRBD2	-	TGCGCCAGCAGCCAACGACTAGCGGGGGGGGATAGCACAGATACGCAGTATTTT	CASSQRLAGGDSTDTQYF
TRBJ2-3	TRBV7-2	TRBD1	-	TGTGCCAGCAGCTTTATGGGACAGAGCACAGATACGCAGTATTTT	CASSFMGQSTDTQYF
TRBJ2-5	TRBV18	-	-	TGTGCCAGCTCACCTTCCGGAGAGACCCAGTACTTC	CASSPSGETQYF
TRBJ2-7	TRBV4-3	-	-	TGCGCCAGCAGCCAAGCTAAACGTTCCTACGAGCAGTACTTC	CASSQAKRSYEQYF
TRBJ2-2	TRBV6-5	-	-	TGTGCCAGCAGCCACCGGAGAGGACTCGGGGAGCTGTTTTTT	CASSHRRGLGELFF
TRBJ2-2	TRBV7-3	TRBD1	-	TGTGCCAGCAGCCCGAACAGGGGCACCGGGGAGCTGTTTTTT	CASSPNRGTGELFF
TRBJ1-6	TRBV6-5	TRBD1	once	TGTGCCAGTAGACAGGGCTCCTATAATTCACCCCTCCACTTT	CASRQGSYNSPLHF
TRBJ2-7	TRBV10-3	-	-	TGTGCCATCAGTTCCACAGGGTACTCCTACGAGCAGTACTTC	CAISSTGYSYEQYF
TRBJ2-1	TRBV19	TRBD1	-	TGTGCCAGTAGTATAGGGGACAGGGTCGGCGAGCAGTTCTTC	CASSIGDRVGEQFF
TRBJ2-2	TRBV6-5	-	-	TGTGCCAGCATTCAGTCGAGGGTGGCCGCCGGGGAGCTGTTTTTT	CASIQSRVAAGELFF
TRBJ2-5	TRBV7-2	TRBD1	-	TGTGCCAGCAGCTTAAACAGGGGGCGGGAGACCCAGTACTTC	CASSLNRGRETQYF
TRBJ2-3	TRBV7-3	-	-	TGTGCCAGCAGTCCGGGACTCCGCACAGATACGCAGTATTTT	CASSPGLRTDTQYF
TRBJ1-2	TRBV6-5	TRBD1	few	TGTGCCAGCAGTTTAGGGGACAGGGGGCTGAATGGCTACACCTTC	CASSLGDRGLNGYTF
TRBJ1-2	TRBV7-2	TRBD1	-	TGTGCCAGCAGCATAGGGGGACAGGGGGGTGGCTACACCTTC	CASSIGGQGGGYTF
TRBJ2-7	TRBV5-4	-	-	TGTGCCAGCAGTGGGGGACAAACCCACGAGCAGTACTTC	CASSGGQTHEQYF
TRBJ1-5	TRBV4-1	-	few	TGCGCCAGCAGCCAAGGAACAGGGTTGGGCAATCAGCCCCAGCATTTT	CASSQGTGLGNQPQHF
TRBJ2-6	TRBV4-3	-	-	TGCGCCAGCAGCCAAGACGGGTTTTCTGGGGCCAACGTCCTGACTTTC	CASSQDGFSGANVLTF